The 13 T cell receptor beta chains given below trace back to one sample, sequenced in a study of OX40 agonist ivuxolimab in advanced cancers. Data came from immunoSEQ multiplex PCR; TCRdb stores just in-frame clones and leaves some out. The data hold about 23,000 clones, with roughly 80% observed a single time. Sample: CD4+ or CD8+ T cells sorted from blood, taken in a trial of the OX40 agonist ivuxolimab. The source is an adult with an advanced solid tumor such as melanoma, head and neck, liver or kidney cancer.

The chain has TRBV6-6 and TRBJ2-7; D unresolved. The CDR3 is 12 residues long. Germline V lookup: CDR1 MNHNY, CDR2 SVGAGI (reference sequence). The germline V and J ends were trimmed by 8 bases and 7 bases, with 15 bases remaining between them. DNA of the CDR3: TGTGCCAGCGTTACGCCGGACGGGGAGCAGTACTTC. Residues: CASVTPDGEQYF.

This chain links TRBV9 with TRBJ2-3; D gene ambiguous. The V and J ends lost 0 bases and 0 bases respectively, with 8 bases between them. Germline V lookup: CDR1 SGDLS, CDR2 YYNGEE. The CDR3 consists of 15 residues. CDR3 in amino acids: CASSVVAASTDTQYF. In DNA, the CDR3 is TGTGCCAGCAGCGTAGTCGCAGCTAGCACAGATACGCAGTATTTT. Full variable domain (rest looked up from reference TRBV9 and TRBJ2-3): DSGVTQTPKHLITATGQRVTLRCSPRSGDLSVYWYQQSLDQGLQFLIQYYNGEERAKGNILERFSAQQFPDLHSELNLSSLELGDSALYFCASSVVAASTDTQYFGPGTRLTVL.

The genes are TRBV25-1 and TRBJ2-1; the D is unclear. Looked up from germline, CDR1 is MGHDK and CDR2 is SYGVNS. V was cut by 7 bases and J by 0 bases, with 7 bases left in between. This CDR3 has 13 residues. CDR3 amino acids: CASTLSSYNEQFF. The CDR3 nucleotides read TGTGCCAGCACCCTGAGCTCCTACAATGAGCAGTTCTTC.

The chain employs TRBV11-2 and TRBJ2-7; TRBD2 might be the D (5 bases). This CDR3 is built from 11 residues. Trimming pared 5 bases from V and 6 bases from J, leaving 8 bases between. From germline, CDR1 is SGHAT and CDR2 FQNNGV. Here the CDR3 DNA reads TGTGCCAGCAGCCGGGGATCCGAGCAGTACTTC. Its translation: CASSRGSEQYF.

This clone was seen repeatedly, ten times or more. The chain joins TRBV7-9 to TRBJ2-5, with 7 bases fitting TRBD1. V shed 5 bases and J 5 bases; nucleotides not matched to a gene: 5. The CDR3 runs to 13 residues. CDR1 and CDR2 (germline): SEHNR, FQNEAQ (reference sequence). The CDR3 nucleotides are TGTGCCAGCAGCCCGACAGGGTGGGAGACCCAGTACTTC. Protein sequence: CASSPTGWETQYF.

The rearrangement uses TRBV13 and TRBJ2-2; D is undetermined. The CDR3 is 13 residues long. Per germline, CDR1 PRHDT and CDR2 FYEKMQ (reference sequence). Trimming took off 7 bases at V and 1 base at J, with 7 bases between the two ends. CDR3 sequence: CASIEGNTGELFF. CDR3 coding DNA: TGTGCCAGCATTGAAGGGAACACCGGGGAGCTGTTTTTT.

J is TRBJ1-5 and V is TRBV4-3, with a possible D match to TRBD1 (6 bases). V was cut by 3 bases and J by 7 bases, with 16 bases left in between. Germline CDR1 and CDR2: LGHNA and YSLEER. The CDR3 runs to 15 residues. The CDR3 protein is CASSQTTGWIQPQHF. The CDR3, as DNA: TGCGCCAGCAGCCAGACAACAGGGTGGATCCAGCCCCAGCATTTT.

CDR3 DNA sequence: TGTGCCAGCCAAACCATTTATTACGAGCAGTACTTC. Translation: CASQTIYYEQYF. The genes are TRBV30 and TRBJ2-7; no definite D call. V lost 8 bases and J lost 4, with 15 bases in between. CDR3 length: 12 residues. Germline CDR1 reads GTSNPN; CDR2 reads SVGIG (reference sequence).

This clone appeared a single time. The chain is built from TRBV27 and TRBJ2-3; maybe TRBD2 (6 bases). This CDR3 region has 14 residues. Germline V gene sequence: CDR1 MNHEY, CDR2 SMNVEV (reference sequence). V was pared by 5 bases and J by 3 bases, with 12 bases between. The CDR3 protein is CASSPRGVTDTQYF. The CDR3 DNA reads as TGTGCCAGCAGTCCCCGCGGGGTAACAGATACGCAGTATTTT.

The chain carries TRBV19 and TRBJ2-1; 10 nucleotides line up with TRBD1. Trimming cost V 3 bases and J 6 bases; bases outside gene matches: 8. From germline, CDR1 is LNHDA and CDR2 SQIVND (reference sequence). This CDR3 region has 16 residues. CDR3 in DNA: TGTGCCAGTAGTATCTCCAAGGGACAGGGGCTCAATGAGCAGTTCTTC. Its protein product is CASSISKGQGLNEQFF.

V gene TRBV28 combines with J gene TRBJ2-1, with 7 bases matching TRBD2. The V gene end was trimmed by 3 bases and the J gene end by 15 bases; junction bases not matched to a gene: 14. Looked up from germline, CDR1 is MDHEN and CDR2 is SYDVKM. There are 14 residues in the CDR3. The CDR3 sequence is CASSFSMGGVPAFF. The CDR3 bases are TGTGCCAGCAGTTTTTCTATGGGGGGGGTCCCCGCGTTCTTC.

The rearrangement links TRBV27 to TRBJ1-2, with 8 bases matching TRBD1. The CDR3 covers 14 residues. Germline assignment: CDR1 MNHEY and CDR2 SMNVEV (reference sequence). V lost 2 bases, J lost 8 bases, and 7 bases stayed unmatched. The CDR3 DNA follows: TGTGCCAGCAGTTTAGCAGGGGGCTATACCGGCTACACCTTC. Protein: CASSLAGGYTGYTF.

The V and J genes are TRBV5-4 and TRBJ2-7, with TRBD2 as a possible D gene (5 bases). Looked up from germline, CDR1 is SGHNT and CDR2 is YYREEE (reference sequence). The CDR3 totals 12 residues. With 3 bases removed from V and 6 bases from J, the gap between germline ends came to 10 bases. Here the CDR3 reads CASSWLASEQYF. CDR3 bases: TGTGCCAGCAGCTGGCTAGCTAGCGAGCAGTACTTC.